This T cell receptor beta chain was sequenced during a study of blood T cell repertoires in COVID-19. Study details: Sites across the United States, Italy and Spain contributed samples from acute and convalescent COVID-19. T cells, B-cell-depleted T cells, or PBMCs provided the cDNA or gDNA that served as material.

Seattle patient enrollment occurred during active infection, with longitudinal follow-up thereafter. As processed by the authors: Nucleated cell number was recorded as an estimate derived from reference gene primer amplification. Method: immunoSEQ multiplex PCR; TCRdb's copy keeps in-frame clones and lacks some. V and J calls and clone size are copied from that table; D and trimming were computed from the DNA. The data show approximately 280,000 clones, with 70% to 85% seen just once and roughly 1.5% held by the top ten. Looked up from germline, CDR1 is SGHDN and CDR2 is FVKESK. With 3 bases removed from V and 3 bases from J, the gap between germline ends came to 24 bases. The CDR3 length is 19 residues.

This TCR was recovered from a human donor with COVID-19, enrolled during active disease. The donor label of this sample is uncertain. The V gene is TRBV14, the J gene TRBJ1-5; unclear D gene. The specimen was peripheral blood. The CDR3 reads CASSQSMRAPRPPNQPQHF. DNA for the CDR3: TGTGCCAGCAGCCAGTCGATGAGGGCCCCACGGCCCCCCAATCAGCCCCAGCATTTT.